Below, 4 T cell receptor beta chains from the same sample are listed, as sequenced in a study of blood T cell repertoires in COVID-19. Libraries were prepared by immunoSEQ multiplex PCR; TCRdb keeps only in-frame clonotypes and omits some of them. The data hold about 38,000 clones, with around 85% observed a single time. Sample: peripheral blood. These receptors were obtained from a man aged 50 to 60 with active COVID-19.

Written as DNA, the CDR3 is TGTGCCAGCAGCTCAATGACAGATGGAAACACCATATATTTT. This codes for CASSSMTDGNTIYF. This chain joins TRBV11-2 and TRBJ1-3; a possible D gene is TRBD1 (5 bases). The ends were cut back, 4 bases at V and 3 bases at J, with 10 bases in the middle. The CDR3 extends over 14 amino acids. CDR1 SGHAT and CDR2 FQNNGV come from the germline V gene.

By sample share, this clone is medium-sized. The chain carries TRBV12-3 or TRBV12-4 and TRBJ1-1; 10 bases are a match to TRBD1. V dropped 6 bases and J dropped 8; count of bases not matched to a gene: 3. The CDR3 spans 12 residues. In nucleotides, the CDR3 is TGTGCCAGCAGCCGACAGGGGGCCGAAGCTTTCTTT. As protein: CASSRQGAEAFF.

The chain has TRBV9 and TRBJ1-3; maybe TRBD1 (5 bases). There are 14 residues in the CDR3. V was shortened by 4 bases and J by 0 bases, with 8 bases between the two germline ends. The germline CDR1 and CDR2 sequences are SGDLS and YYNGEE. The CDR3 is CASSRQSSGNTIYF. The CDR3, as DNA: TGTGCCAGCAGCCGACAGAGCTCTGGAAACACCATATATTTT.

DNA for the CDR3: TGCGCCAGCAGCCAAGAGACGGGGTTTTTCCGTTCTGGAAACACCATATATTTT. Translation: CASSQETGFFRSGNTIYF. This chain links TRBV4-3 with TRBJ1-3; D gene ambiguous. CDR1 LGHNA and CDR2 YSLEER come from the germline V gene. Between the trimmed V and J ends, which lost 0 bases and 1 base, there was a span of 16 bases. There are 18 residues in the CDR3.